The clone carrying this T cell receptor (beta chain) has ten or more counts. Its cognate antigen is unknown. The data were obtained in a study of T cell repertoires in cytomegalovirus infection. One entry per CDR3 protein, called by TCRdb with MiXCR from the reads. The sample carries 650,000 to 850,000 distinct CDR3 sequences, roughly 29% recorded once. There are 14 residues in the CDR3. V was shortened by 7 bases and J by 3 bases, with 16 bases between the two germline ends. Germline lookup yields CDR1 MNHEY and CDR2 SMNVEV (reference sequence). The chain recombines TRBV27 with TRBJ2-7; weak D call: TRBD1 (6 bases). This sequence was found in a human donor in good health (CMV status not recorded). Some clones in this sample may be carry-over from other donors' samples. Here the sequenced sample was cultured CD8+ T cells from PBMCs, taken from culture after CMV antigen stimulation. Written as DNA, the CDR3 is TGTGCCAGCATGATACAGGGACCCGGCTACGAGCAGTACGTC. Protein sequence: CASMIQGPGYEQYV.